What follows describes a single T cell receptor beta chain. What it recognizes is unknown. The authors prepared the TCRbeta library with unique molecular identifiers. Via MiXCR, TCRdb re-called the PCR reads, giving one row per CDR3 protein. The sample records about 610,000 distinct CDR3 sequences, 25% to 30% being singletons. These data are taken from a study of T-cell reconstitution after alpha-beta-depleted transplantation in children. Study-level points and caveats: Several hundred expanded graft clones reportedly gave rise to the alpha-beta T cells present about two months after transplant. T-cell numbers and diversity one year post-transplant derived largely from freshly generated T cells.

This TCR came from a boy in the first two years of life with Wiskott-Aldrich syndrome, due to receive a stem cell transplant. Sequenced material: PBMCs, taken before TCRalphabeta/CD19-depleted stem cell transplant.

This chain's CDR3 is CASSVIRVRSYEQYF. CDR3 nucleotide sequence: TGTGCCAGCAGCGTGATCAGGGTGAGATCCTACGAGCAGTACTTC. The chain links TRBV7-2 to TRBJ2-7; the D gene is possibly TRBD1 (5 bases). Trimming removed 5 bases from V and 1 base from J, with 15 bases in between. The CDR3 sequence is 15 residues long. CDR1 and CDR2 (germline): SGHTA, FQGNSA.